This TCR beta chain was profiled in a study of OX40 agonist ivuxolimab in advanced cancers. Study-wide context: There were three patients with partial responses, one having hepatocellular carcinoma and two cutaneous melanoma.

Comment on this clone: As yet, its antigen is unknown.

Study-wide results and caveats: The antigen specificity of the peripheral T cells (those that were expanded) was not determined.

Method: immunoSEQ multiplex PCR; TCRdb's copy keeps in-frame clones and lacks some. Among roughly 80,000 clones listed, about 86% were seen once. The clonotype originates from an adult with an advanced solid tumor such as melanoma, head and neck, liver or kidney cancer. The source was CD4+ or CD8+ T cells sorted from blood, collected in a trial of the OX40 agonist ivuxolimab.

This chain's CDR3 is CASTGEYTIYF. As DNA, the CDR3 is TGTGCCAGCACAGGGGAGTACACCATATATTTT. The chain recombines TRBV6-6 with TRBJ1-3; maybe TRBD1 (6 bases). Trimming removed 7 bases from V and 8 bases from J, with 9 bases in between. The CDR3 length is 11 residues. Germline CDR1 and CDR2: MNHNY and SVGAGI (reference sequence).